One sample yielded the 7 T cell receptor beta chains listed below, sequenced in a study of blood T cell repertoires in COVID-19. Using immunoSEQ multiplex PCR, the repertoire was profiled, and TCRdb retains in-frame clones only, with some absent. The table includes 55,000 to 70,000 clones, around 87% detected once. The sequencing input was peripheral blood. These receptors originate from a woman aged 18-35 years with acute or convalescent COVID-19.

This clone has just a few counts. For the CDR3, the DNA is TGTGCCAGCAGCTTGTATCAAGAGGGAGCCTATGGCTACACCTTC. Encoded protein: CASSLYQEGAYGYTF. The chain uses TRBV5-4 and TRBJ1-2; D uncertain. Germline-derived CDR1 and CDR2 are SGHNT and YYREEE (reference sequence). V was trimmed by 1 base and J by 4 bases, leaving 14 bases between them. The CDR3 extends over 15 amino acids.

V usage is TRBV27 and J usage is TRBJ2-1, with TRBD1 matching 9 bases. Per the germline V gene, CDR1 is MNHEY and CDR2 is SMNVEV (reference sequence). This CDR3 spans 15 amino acids. The junction had 8 bases not matched to a gene; V was cut back by 2 bases and J by 9 bases. CDR3 nucleotide sequence: TGTGCCAGCAGTTTAACGGGACAGGGCTTCGGTGAGCAGTTCTTC. It translates to CASSLTGQGFGEQFF.

CDR3 coding DNA: TGCGCCAGCAGCTTGGGGATCGGACAGCAAGAGACCCAGTACTTC. Residues: CASSLGIGQQETQYF. The J gene is TRBJ2-5, the V gene TRBV5-1; TRBD1 might be the D (6 bases). This CDR3 is 15 amino acids long. Germline CDR1 reads SGHRS; CDR2 reads YFSETQ. V lost 0 bases, J lost 2 bases, and 11 bases lay in between.

This clone came up once. The rearrangement joins TRBV5-5 to TRBJ2-4, with 9 bases matching TRBD1. This CDR3 contains 13 residues. With V trimmed by 4 bases and J by 7 bases, 3 bases remained unmatched. The V gene's germline CDR1 is SGHKS and CDR2 YYEKEE (reference sequence). CDR3 sequence: CASSPGQGNIQYF. In DNA form, the CDR3 reads TGTGCCAGCAGCCCGGGACAGGGTAACATTCAGTACTTC.

The J gene is TRBJ2-7, the V gene TRBV11-2; D is perhaps TRBD2 (6 bases). The CDR3 sequence is 17 residues long. CDR1 is SGHAT and CDR2 is FQNNGV in the germline V gene. The germline V and J ends were trimmed by 0 bases and 6 bases, with 21 bases remaining between them. CDR3 sequence reads: CASSLELRGELGREQYF. The CDR3 bases are TGTGCCAGCAGCTTAGAGTTGCGCGGGGAGTTGGGTCGCGAGCAGTACTTC.

This clone appeared once. The genes are TRBV25-1 and TRBJ2-6; D is ambiguous. Germline CDR1 and CDR2: MGHDK and SYGVNS. The germline V and J ends were trimmed by 8 bases and 3 bases, with 17 bases remaining between them. The CDR3 has 16 residues. DNA of the CDR3: TGTGCCAGCCCTGAGGCGGTGGAGCATGGGGCCAACGTCCTGACTTTC. Its translation is CASPEAVEHGANVLTF.

The chain carries TRBV19 and TRBJ1-6; D is uncertain. The CDR3 length is 14 residues. The germline gives CDR1 LNHDA, CDR2 SQIVND (reference sequence). V lost 3 bases, J lost 6 bases, and 9 bases lay in between. The CDR3 sequence: CASSIAGFNSPLHF. CDR3 in DNA: TGTGCCAGTAGTATCGCGGGGTTTAATTCACCCCTCCACTTT.